Presented here are 6 T cell receptor beta chains from one specimen sequenced in a study of blood T cell repertoires in COVID-19. Data came from immunoSEQ multiplex PCR; TCRdb stores just in-frame clones and leaves some out. The data hold approximately 160,000 clones, with 70% to 85% observed a single time. The specimen was peripheral blood. The receptor source for this set is a man in his 60s who had recovered from COVID-19.

V and J are TRBV18 and TRBJ2-1; TRBD1 aligns across 8 bases. CDR3 length equals 15 residues. The junction had 10 bases not matched to a gene; V was cut back by 6 bases and J by 6 bases. Germline assignment: CDR1 KGHSH and CDR2 LQKENI. The CDR3 DNA reads TGTGCCAGCTCGGACCAAGGGACAGGTGCCAATGAGCAGTTCTTC. Amino acids: CASSDQGTGANEQFF.

This chain uses TRBV28 with TRBJ2-1; TRBD2 aligns across 9 bases. The CDR3 consists of 15 residues. V shed 2 bases, J shed 6 bases, and the junction held 5 bases outside the gene matches. Looked up from germline, CDR1 is MDHEN and CDR2 is SYDVKM. The CDR3 is CASSLRRGGINEQFF. CDR3 sequence (DNA): TGTGCCAGCAGTTTAAGGCGGGGGGGCATCAATGAGCAGTTCTTC.

The chain's CDR3 is CASSHLGPGELFF. The DNA for the CDR3 is TGTGCCAGCAGTCATCTGGGGCCCGGGGAGCTGTTTTTT. This chain connects TRBV6-5 to TRBJ2-2; D perhaps matches TRBD1 (5 bases). The V gene's germline CDR1 is MNHEY and CDR2 SVGAGI. CDR3 size: 13 residues. The ends were cut back, 5 bases at V and 6 bases at J, with 10 bases in the middle.

The genes are TRBV4-2 and TRBJ2-7; TRBD2 matches at 12 bases. Germline CDR1 LGHNA, CDR2 YNFKEQ. The CDR3 is made up of 18 amino acids. V shed 2 bases and J 0 bases; nucleotides not matched to a gene: 8. CDR3 sequence reads: CASSQQTSGGSASYEQYF. CDR3 sequence (DNA): TGTGCCAGCAGCCAACAGACTAGCGGGGGTTCCGCCTCCTACGAGCAGTACTTC.

The chain combines TRBV2 with TRBJ1-2, with D hard to call. CDR3 length: 15 amino acids. V gave up 2 bases and J gave up 1 base, with 11 bases separating them. The germline CDR1 and CDR2 sequences are SNHLY and FYNNEI. CDR3 loop: CASSEQSILNYGYTF. CDR3 nucleotides: TGTGCCAGCAGTGAACAGTCGATCCTTAACTATGGCTACACCTTC.

This chain's CDR3 is CASSYGAGTDTQYF. For the CDR3, the DNA is TGTGCCAGCAGTTATGGGGCCGGCACAGATACGCAGTATTTT. V is TRBV6-5 and J is TRBJ2-3, with D possibly being TRBD1 (5 bases). Between the trimmed V and J ends, which lost 3 bases and 1 base, there was a span of 8 bases. The CDR3 is made up of 14 amino acids. Germline V gives CDR1 MNHEY, CDR2 SVGAGI.